Listed below are T cell receptor beta chains from one sample, sequenced in a study of metastatic and nonmetastatic thyroid tumors. MiXCR re-clonotyped the PCR reads for TCRdb. The sample yields approximately 65,000 clones, less than 5% seen once. The sample was blood. These receptors were obtained from a female donor with papillary thyroid cancer or a benign thyroid nodule (not recorded which). Some clones in this sample may be carry-over from other donors' samples. Each CDR3 is given with its conserved first and last residue. The D gene is left open where the match is weak. Size is omitted from some rows. Given values are once, few, many or a class for expanded clones.

D,size,J,V,DNA,CDR3
-,many,TRBJ2-5,TRBV10-3,TGTGCCATCAGTGAGCCCCAAGAGACCCAGTACTTC,CAISEPQETQYF
-,many,TRBJ2-1,TRBV7-3,TGTGCCAGCAGCTTAGGCCCAGATGAGCAGTTCTTC,CASSLGPDEQFF
-,-,TRBJ1-3,TRBV19,TGTGCCAGTATGGGGCCGGCACAGGGTGGAAACACCATATATTTT,CASMGPAQGGNTIYF
-,many,TRBJ1-6,TRBV20-1,TGCAGTGCCTCACCTCTCAATTCACCCCTCCACTTT,CSASPLNSPLHF
TRBD1,many,TRBJ1-1,TRBV19,TGTGCCAGTAGTCCCCGGGACAGTACGAACACTGAAGCTTTCTTT,CASSPRDSTNTEAFF
TRBD2,-,TRBJ2-1,TRBV12-3/TRBV12-4,TGTGCCAGCACCCGGACTAGCGGGGGGGCCGGCAATGAGCAGTTCTTC,CASTRTSGGAGNEQFF
TRBD1,-,TRBJ2-1,TRBV19,TGTGCCAGTAGTAAGCAGGGGGCGGGTTACAATGAGCAGTTCTTC,CASSKQGAGYNEQFF
-,many,TRBJ2-5,TRBV20-1,TGCAGTGCTAAGTATTCAGGGTACCAAGAGACCCAGTACTTC,CSAKYSGYQETQYF
TRBD2,many,TRBJ2-1,TRBV27,TGTGCCAGCAGGTGGGGGGGGTTTAGCGGTTACAATGAGCAGTTCTTC,CASRWGGFSGYNEQFF
-,many,TRBJ2-3,TRBV5-1,TGCGCCAGCAGCTTGCAAGCGACTCCTAGCACAGATACGCAGTATTTT,CASSLQATPSTDTQYF
-,many,TRBJ1-3,TRBV5-1,TGCGCCAGCAGCCCGGAACAGGGAAACACCATATATTTT,CASSPEQGNTIYF
-,few,TRBJ2-1,TRBV7-2,TGTGCCAGCAGCAAGAAGGCTTGGAGGGTGTATAATGAGCAGTTCTTC,CASSKKAWRVYNEQFF
TRBD1,few,TRBJ1-1,TRBV2,TGTGCCAGCAGTGGGGACAGAGACACTGAAGCTTTCTTT,CASSGDRDTEAFF
-,many,TRBJ2-7,TRBV6-1,TGTGCCAGCAGTTACGGCGTGGGGTCCTACGAGCAGTACTTC,CASSYGVGSYEQYF
TRBD2,many,TRBJ2-7,TRBV2,TGTGCCAGCATATCCGGGCTAGCGGACTCCTACGAGCAGTACTTC,CASISGLADSYEQYF
TRBD1,few,TRBJ1-5,TRBV6-1,TGTGCCAGCAGGGTGGACAGGGGGGTATATCAGCCCCAGCATTTT,CASRVDRGVYQPQHF
-,many,TRBJ1-5,TRBV19,TGTGCCAGTAGGTACAGCTCCCCGTATCAGCCCCAGCATTTT,CASRYSSPYQPQHF
TRBD2,many,TRBJ2-2,TRBV6-2/TRBV6-3,TGTGCCAGCAGTTACTCGAGGACTAGCGGGAGGGCGGCCCGGACCGGGGAGCTGTTTTTT,CASSYSRTSGRAARTGELFF
TRBD1,many,TRBJ1-2,TRBV18,TGTGCCAGCTCACCTTCGTCCGGACAGGGAGGTTATGGCTACACCTTC,CASSPSSGQGGYGYTF
TRBD1,many,TRBJ2-7,TRBV3-1,TGTGCCAGCAGCCAACCTCCCGGGACAGGGGCCTACGAGCAGTACTTC,CASSQPPGTGAYEQYF
TRBD1,few,TRBJ2-7,TRBV19,TGTGCCAGTAGTCCCCGGACAGGGTTATACGAGCAGTACTTC,CASSPRTGLYEQYF
TRBD1,few,TRBJ1-1,TRBV28,TGTGCCAGCAGCTCCCAGGGGGTGCGCACTGAAGCTTTCTTT,CASSSQGVRTEAFF
TRBD2,many,TRBJ2-1,TRBV20-1,TGCAGTGCTAGAGACTCTAGCGGGGTGGGGGAGCAGTTCTTC,CSARDSSGVGEQFF
TRBD2,many,TRBJ2-7,TRBV20-1,TGCAGTGCTAGAGATGATAGCGGGAGGGGTTCCTACGAGCAGTACTTC,CSARDDSGRGSYEQYF
-,few,TRBJ1-6,TRBV19,TGTGCCAGTAGTAGACGCACAGTGGGCTCCCATAATTCATCCCTCCACTTT,CASSRRTVGSHNSSLHF
TRBD2,few,TRBJ2-1,TRBV5-1,TGCGCCAGCAGCTTGGGACTAGCGGTCTCCTACAATGAGCAGTTCTTC,CASSLGLAVSYNEQFF
TRBD2,many,TRBJ2-1,TRBV19,TGTGCCAGTAGTATCGGAGCGGGACGGGTGCTCAGCTTC,CASSIGAGRVLSF
TRBD1,-,TRBJ1-2,TRBV6-1,TGTGCCAGCAACCCGGGACAGGGTTTTCGTGGCTACACCTTC,CASNPGQGFRGYTF
-,many,TRBJ2-5,TRBV30,TGTGCCTGGACCAAACGGGGGTGGGTGGGTGAGACCCAGTACTTC,CAWTKRGWVGETQYF
-,many,TRBJ1-1,TRBV28,TGTGCCAGCAGTTTCACTTGGGGTTGGGAAGTGTTTTCGAACACTGAAGCTTTCTTT,CASSFTWGWEVFSNTEAFF
-,many,TRBJ1-6,TRBV2,TGTGCCAGCCATCAGGAACCGGATTCACCCCTCCACTTT,CASHQEPDSPLHF
-,many,TRBJ2-7,TRBV5-6,TGTGCCAGCAGCAGGGACTTCAGCTCCTACGAGCAGTACTTC,CASSRDFSSYEQYF
TRBD2,many,TRBJ2-5,TRBV7-8,TGTGCCAGCAGCCCAAATAGCGGGGAGACCCAGTACTTC,CASSPNSGETQYF
-,many,TRBJ2-2,TRBV24-1,TGTGCCACCAGGAGGGGGTCAACCGGGGAGCTGTTTTTT,CATRRGSTGELFF
TRBD1,-,TRBJ1-6,TRBV6-4,TGTGCCAGCAGTCCAGGGGGCCAGGGGAATTCACCCCTCCACTTT,CASSPGGQGNSPLHF
-,many,TRBJ2-3,TRBV10-1,TGCGCCACCTCCCGAGGAGTCGTCGGAGATACGCAGTATTTT,CATSRGVVGDTQYF
-,many,TRBJ2-2,TRBV19,TGTGCCAGTAGCCTGACGGTCAGTAGTAAGGAGCTGTTTTTT,CASSLTVSSKELFF
-,many,TRBJ2-1,TRBV28,TGTGCCAGCAGTTTAACAAACGGTAACAATGAGCAGTTCTTC,CASSLTNGNNEQFF
-,many,TRBJ1-3,TRBV18,TGTGCCAGCTCACCTCCGAAGGGGACAATCTCTGGAAACACCATATATTTT,CASSPPKGTISGNTIYF
-,few,TRBJ1-6,TRBV6-1,TGTGCCAGCAGTGAGTTTTGTACCTATAATTCACCCCTCCACTTT,CASSEFCTYNSPLHF
-,many,TRBJ2-3,TRBV2,TGTGCCAGCGCTGGCGCCGCTAGCACAGATACGCAGTATTTT,CASAGAASTDTQYF
-,many,TRBJ2-6,TRBV3-1,TGTGCCAGCAGTCGCTTGATCGGGTCTGGGGCCAACGTCCTGACTTTC,CASSRLIGSGANVLTF
-,many,TRBJ2-5,TRBV6-2/TRBV6-3,TGTGCCAGCAGCCCCAGGAGAACCCAGGGGGAGACCCAGTACTTC,CASSPRRTQGETQYF
TRBD2,many,TRBJ2-1,TRBV20-1,TGCAGCGGACTAGGGCAGAAGGGAGGCCCACATGAGCAGTTCTTC,CSGLGQKGGPHEQFF
-,few,TRBJ1-4,TRBV5-4,TGTGCCAGCGCCTCAGGGTCAGCTAATGAAAAACTGTTTTTT,CASASGSANEKLFF
TRBD1,many,TRBJ1-1,TRBV4-2,TGTGCCAGCAGCCAAGGACAGGGGACCCTTAACACTGAAGCTTTCTTT,CASSQGQGTLNTEAFF
TRBD2,many,TRBJ2-7,TRBV6-1,TGTGCCAGCAGTTATTTAGCGGGCGGCTACGAGCAGTACTTC,CASSYLAGGYEQYF
-,-,TRBJ2-7,TRBV28,TGTGCCAGCAGCGGGGGGGGGACAGGGTCTTACGAGCAGTACTTC,CASSGGGTGSYEQYF
-,few,TRBJ2-1,TRBV11-2,TGTGCCAGCAGCCCCAGGGTTAGAGGTTGGGATGAGCAGTTCTTC,CASSPRVRGWDEQFF
-,few,TRBJ2-7,TRBV6-2/TRBV6-3,TGTGCCAGCATCCGCAACAGGTATCGCTACGAGCAGTACTTC,CASIRNRYRYEQYF
-,many,TRBJ1-2,TRBV12-3/TRBV12-4,TGTGCCAGCAGTTTACTGAGCTGGACCAAGTATGGCTACACCTTC,CASSLLSWTKYGYTF
TRBD1,many,TRBJ2-2,TRBV7-8,TGTGCCAGCAGCTCAGACAGGGTTAACACCGGGGAGCTGTTTTTT,CASSSDRVNTGELFF